A single sample gave rise to the 26 T cell receptor beta chains below, sequenced in a study of molecular identifiers for immune sequencing clone quantification. TCRdb ran MiXCR on the PCR reads and lists one entry per CDR3 protein. The profile covers 490,000 or so distinct CDR3 sequences, with roughly 23% appearing a single time and around 0.86% taken by the ten largest. The source material was naive CD8+ T cells from blood, with Jurkat cell RNA spiked in. Subset here: FACS-sorted CD8+CD4-CCR7+CD45RA+ naive T cells. These TCRs come from a human donor in good health. Some libraries in this study had Jurkat cell RNA spiked in.

In the case of this clonotype: A much larger clone differs from this one at a single base, so this may be a read error. The CDR3 loop reads CAISDGGLENIQYF. In nucleotides, the CDR3 is TGTGCCATCAGTGACGGGGGGCTTGAAAACATTCAGTACTTC. The chain is built from TRBV10-3 and TRBJ2-4; maybe TRBD2 (7 bases). V was cut by 3 bases and J by 5 bases, with 11 bases left in between. The CDR3 covers 14 residues. CDR1 and CDR2 (germline): ENHRY, SYGVKD.

This clonotype was found a few times. The chain joins TRBV27 to TRBJ2-5; 15 bases align to TRBD2. Germline V gene data show CDR1 as MNHEY and CDR2 as SMNVEV (reference sequence). This CDR3 region has 17 residues. With 4 bases clipped from V and 6 bases from J, the junction kept 9 bases outside the gene matches. This CDR3 is CASSSTPGLAGGKTQYF. The CDR3 DNA reads TGTGCCAGCAGTTCCACCCCGGGACTAGCGGGGGGAAAGACCCAGTACTTC.

This clonotype was picked up a small number of times. CDR3 loop: CASELGRSNQPQHF. CDR3 nucleotide sequence: TGTGCCAGTGAATTGGGTCGGAGCAATCAGCCCCAGCATTTT. The chain links TRBV19 to TRBJ1-5; D not resolved. The CDR3 runs to 14 residues. Trimming cost V 8 bases and J 1 base, with 12 bases left between them. Germline V gene data show CDR1 as LNHDA and CDR2 as SQIVND (reference sequence).

A remark on this clonotype: With a much larger clone just one base away, this may be a read error. This chain connects TRBV29-1 to TRBJ2-1; 7 bases are shared with TRBD2. CDR1 is SQVTM, CDR2 ANQGSEA, per germline. The CDR3 runs 13 residues. The CDR3 sequence is CNVEEGLLYEQFF. In DNA form, the CDR3 reads TGCAACGTTGAAGAGGGACTACTATATGAGCAGTTCTTC.

This clonotype was seen more than once but under ten times. A read error may explain this, as a much larger clone is one base away. Because the CDR3's place on the DNA is in doubt, the DNA is left out and the CDR3 is given as listed by TCRdb. V and J are TRBV9 and TRBJ2-2. Germline CDR1 and CDR2: SGDLS and YYNGEE. A total of 15 residues make up the CDR3, ends included. The CDR3 region is CASSVAMGSTGELVF.

This rearrangement joins TRBV14 to TRBJ2-5; 7 nucleotides align to TRBD1. V lost 4 bases and J lost 5; bases outside the gene matches: 16. CDR3 length: 17 amino acids. CDR1 SGHDN and CDR2 FVKESK come from the germline V gene. The CDR3 DNA follows: TGTGCCAGCAGCCCAATGTTTCGGAAGGGGGCGGCGGAGACCCAGTACTTC. The encoded protein is CASSPMFRKGAAETQYF.

The chain recombines TRBV7-3 with TRBJ2-1; D gene uncertain. V was cut by 2 bases and J by 5 bases, with 13 bases left in between. The CDR3 is made up of 15 amino acids. CDR1 SGHTA and CDR2 FQGTGA come from the germline V gene. CDR3 DNA sequence: TGTGCCAGCAGCTTAGGTTCCTATCGGGACAATGAGCAGTTCTTC. This encodes CASSLGSYRDNEQFF.

This chain uses TRBV11-2 with TRBJ2-1, with D unresolved. Germline CDR1 and CDR2: SGHAT and FQNNGV. The CDR3 is made up of 14 amino acids. The V end was cut by 2 bases, the J end by 6 bases, with 11 bases between. CDR3 in amino acids: CASSLFAGGNEQFF. CDR3 in DNA: TGTGCCAGCAGCTTATTCGCAGGTGGCAATGAGCAGTTCTTC.

The CDR3 DNA sequence: TGTGCCAGCAGTTACTCGACACAGAGCAATCAGCCCCAGCATTTT. This translates into CASSYSTQSNQPQHF. The chain has TRBV6-5 and TRBJ1-5; D gene unclear. Germline CDR1 is MNHEY and CDR2 is SVGAGI. V lost 0 bases, J lost 1 base, and 7 bases lay in between. This CDR3 is 15 amino acids long.

This clonotype was seen once. J is TRBJ2-7 and V is TRBV19, with D tentatively TRBD2 (5 bases). Germline CDR1 and CDR2: LNHDA and SQIVND (reference sequence). V lost 11 bases to trimming and J lost 5 bases, with 19 bases between them. The CDR3 totals 13 residues. CDR3 DNA sequence: TGTGCCGGTTCTTTCGGGGTAGAGAACGAGCAGTACTTC. This gives the protein CAGSFGVENEQYF. Complete variable domain (other parts from reference TRBV19 and TRBJ2-7): DGGITQSPKYLFRKEGQNVTLSCEQNLNHDAMYWYRQDPGQGLRLIYYSQIVNDFQKGDIAEGYSVSREKKESFPLTVTSAQKNPTAFYLCAGSFGVENEQYFGPGTRLTVT.

On this clonotype itself: Being one base from a much bigger clone, this may be a read error. It is likely a read error, because the conserved phenylalanine at the end of the CDR3 is missing. The chain carries TRBV29-1 and TRBJ2-1, with 9 bases aligning to TRBD2. Germline CDR1 and CDR2: SQVTM and ANQGSEA. J gave up 8 bases and V 4 bases, and 6 bases lay outside the gene matches. The length of the CDR3 is 13 residues. In DNA, the CDR3 is TGCAGCGTTGGTTTGCGGGAGGGAGATGAGCAGTTCCTC. Translating gives CSVGLREGDEQFL.

There are a few counts of this clonotype. The rearrangement links TRBV25-1 to TRBJ2-2; D unclear. Germline CDR1 and CDR2: MGHDK and SYGVNS. The CDR3 totals 14 residues. The V and J ends lost 3 bases and 4 bases respectively, with 9 bases between them. This CDR3 is CASSEAWATGELFF. DNA for the CDR3: TGTGCCAGCAGTGAGGCATGGGCCACCGGGGAGCTGTTTTTT. The variable domain in full, with the rest retrieved from reference TRBV25-1 and TRBJ2-2, is EADIYQTPRYLVIGTGKKITLECSQTMGHDKMYWYQQDPGMELHLIHYSYGVNSTEKGDLSSESTVSRIRTEHFPLTLESARPSHTSQYLCASSEAWATGELFFGEGSRLTVL.

The sample holds many counts of this clonotype. V gene TRBV4-1 combines with J gene TRBJ1-2, with a tentative D call TRBD1 (5 bases). Germline V lookup: CDR1 MGHRA, CDR2 YSYEKL. V was clipped by 1 base and J by 8 bases, with 14 bases between them. The CDR3 is made up of 14 amino acids. This CDR3 reads CASSQGAGLRGYTF. The CDR3 DNA is TGCGCCAGCAGCCAAGGGGCAGGGTTGCGGGGCTACACCTTC.

This clonotype was seen more than once but under ten times. This sequence joins TRBV7-9 and TRBJ2-1; the match to TRBD1 covers 7 bases. Trimming took 5 bases from V and 1 from J; bases not matched to a gene: 5. The CDR3 consists of 15 residues. CDR1 is SEHNR and CDR2 is FQNEAQ in the germline V gene (reference sequence). CDR3 in DNA: TGTGCCAGCAGCACTACAGGGGTGTCCTACAATGAGCAGTTCTTC. Translation: CASSTTGVSYNEQFF.

This clonotype has only a few counts. The J gene is TRBJ1-6, the V gene TRBV6-2 or TRBV6-3; no clear D. Germline values: CDR1 MNHEY, CDR2 SVGEGT. There are 15 residues in the CDR3. Trimming took 2 bases from V and 3 from J, leaving 8 bases between them. The CDR3 here is CASSYQGIYNSPLHF. The CDR3 coding sequence is TGTGCCAGCAGTTACCAAGGGATCTATAATTCACCCCTCCACTTT.

A few counts support this clonotype. V is TRBV7-9 and J is TRBJ1-1; D perhaps matches TRBD1 (5 bases). Germline V gene lookup returns CDR1 SEHNR and CDR2 FQNEAQ (reference sequence). The germline V and J ends were trimmed by 3 bases and 4 bases, with 12 bases remaining between them. The CDR3 is 14 amino acids. The CDR3 nucleotides read TGTGCCAGCAGCTTCCAGGGCGGGAGCACTGAAGCTTTCTTT. This translates into CASSFQGGSTEAFF.

This clonotype showed up many times. The J gene is TRBJ1-3, the V gene TRBV4-3, with a tentative D call TRBD1 (5 bases). The CDR3 is 16 residues long. Germline CDR1 is LGHNA and CDR2 is YSLEER. V gave up 0 bases and J gave up 0 bases, with 9 bases separating them. The CDR3 spells CASSQDGANSGNTIYF. CDR3 DNA: TGCGCCAGCAGCCAAGATGGGGCAAACTCTGGAAACACCATATATTTT.

V and J are TRBV18 and TRBJ1-1; 8 bases map to TRBD1. The CDR3 is 18 residues long. V shed 5 bases and J 2 bases; nucleotides not matched to a gene: 16. Germline values: CDR1 KGHSH, CDR2 LQKENI. The CDR3, as DNA: TGTGCCAGCTCATCCATTCCCCCAACAGGGGGTATTAACACTGAAGCTTTCTTT. Translating it yields CASSSIPPTGGINTEAFF.

Only a few counts were recorded for this clonotype. J is TRBJ2-2 and V is TRBV24-1, with 7 bases matching TRBD2. Germline assignment: CDR1 KGHDR and CDR2 SFDVKD. The CDR3 runs to 15 residues. The ends lost 5 bases at V and 5 bases at J; junction bases unmatched: 7. The CDR3, as DNA: TGTGCCACCAGTGCCCGGGCGCGGGGGACCGGGGAGCTGTTTTTT. It yields the protein CATSARARGTGELFF.

Concerning this clonotype: A much larger clone is a single base away; this may be a read error. CDR3 sequence (DNA): TGTGCCAGCAGCTCTGACAGGACTTACAATCAGCCCCAGCATTTT. Translated: CASSSDRTYNQPQHF. This rearrangement joins TRBV7-2 to TRBJ1-5; D perhaps matches TRBD1 (6 bases). V was clipped by 4 bases and J by 3 bases, with 13 bases between them. The germline V gene has CDR1 SGHTA and CDR2 FQGNSA. The CDR3 has 15 amino acids. The full variable domain, completed using reference TRBV7-2 and TRBJ1-5, is GAGVSQSPSNKVTEKGKDVELRCDPISGHTALYWYRQSLGQGLEFLIYFQGNSAPDKSGLPSDRFSAERTGGSVSTLTIQRTQQEDSAVYLCASSSDRTYNQPQHFGDGTRLSIL.

This clonotype was counted ten times or more. The chain carries TRBV19 and TRBJ2-5; 8 bases are shared with TRBD2. The CDR3 is 14 residues long. The ends lost 5 bases at V and 5 bases at J; junction bases unmatched: 7. Germline values: CDR1 LNHDA, CDR2 SQIVND (reference sequence). The CDR3 coding sequence is TGTGCCAGTAGTTCAACTAGCGGCAGTGAGACCCAGTACTTC. Amino acid sequence: CASSSTSGSETQYF.

There are many counts of this clonotype. This chain links TRBV3-1 with TRBJ2-7; possibly TRBD2 for D (6 bases). V dropped 5 bases and J dropped 0 bases, with 14 bases sitting between them. The CDR3 loop spans 15 amino acids. From germline, CDR1 is LGHDT and CDR2 YNNKEL (reference sequence). This CDR3 is CASSAGPRSSYEQYF. The CDR3 DNA follows: TGTGCCAGCAGCGCGGGACCCCGAAGCTCCTACGAGCAGTACTTC.

V and J are TRBV6-5 and TRBJ1-1; perhaps TRBD1 as D (5 bases). CDR3 length: 14 amino acids. Germline-derived CDR1 and CDR2 are MNHEY and SVGAGI. Trimming took off 4 bases at V and 4 bases at J, with 13 bases between the two ends. The CDR3 here is CASSCGGSLTEAFF. CDR3 DNA sequence: TGTGCCAGCAGTTGCGGGGGGTCTCTCACTGAAGCTTTCTTT.

A few counts support this clonotype. The chain combines TRBV28 with TRBJ1-1; D possibly corresponds to TRBD1 (6 bases). V lost 3 bases and J 5 bases, leaving 13 bases between the germline ends. The germline gives CDR1 MDHEN, CDR2 SYDVKM. This CDR3 has 14 residues. CDR3 amino acids: CASSLSTGWTEAFF. The CDR3, as DNA: TGTGCCAGCAGTTTGTCGACAGGATGGACTGAAGCTTTCTTT.

The V and J genes are TRBV2 and TRBJ2-1; 9 bases line up with TRBD1. CDR1 is SNHLY, CDR2 FYNNEI, per germline. The CDR3 extends over 16 amino acids. Trimming at V came to 4 bases and at J to 3 bases, leaving 7 bases not matched to a gene. CDR3 sequence reads: CASSGGGQGLYNEQFF. The CDR3 nucleotides read TGTGCCAGCAGTGGAGGGGGACAGGGCCTCTACAATGAGCAGTTCTTC. Using reference TRBV2 and TRBJ2-1 for the parts outside the CDR3, the full variable domain is EPEVTQTPSHQVTQMGQEVILRCVPISNHLYFYWYRQILGQKVEFLVSFYNNEISEKSEIFDDQFSVERPDGSNFTLKIRSTKLEDSAMYFCASSGGGQGLYNEQFFGPGTRLTVL.

In this sample, this clonotype turned up a few times. This chain connects TRBV4-1 to TRBJ1-2; TRBD1 aligns across 7 bases. Germline CDR1 and CDR2: MGHRA and YSYEKL. This CDR3 is built from 15 residues. Trimming cost V 0 bases and J 8 bases; bases outside gene matches: 9. CDR3 DNA: TGCGCCAGCAGCCAAGAAGGGGAGGGGGCTTGGGGCTACACCTTC. It translates to CASSQEGEGAWGYTF.